The 21 T cell receptor beta chains below all came from one sample that was sequenced in a study of Ad26.COV2.S vaccination and SARS-CoV-2 variants. Sample treatment: about 20 received Ad26.COV2.S at low or high dose, single or two shots; 5 received placebo; per-sample allocation not given. Sampling was performed 63 days after the first vaccine or placebo injection. TCRdb keeps only in-frame clones here, not all; method: immunoSEQ multiplex PCR. This repertoire shows roughly 500,000 clones, around 88% found once; its top ten account for around 13%. Sequencing used peripheral blood, obtained in a trial of Ad26.COV2.S vaccine versus placebo. All receptors come from a person between 18 and 65 years old who received the Ad26.COV2.S COVID-19 vaccine or a placebo.

This chain links TRBV9 with TRBJ2-3; TRBD2 matches at 8 bases. The CDR3 consists of 16 residues. Germline V gene sequence: CDR1 SGDLS, CDR2 YYNGEE. Losses at the gene ends were 3 bases for V and 7 bases for J; bases not matched to a gene: 13. The chain's CDR3 is CASSALVAGPANTQYF. The CDR3 coding sequence is TGTGCCAGCAGCGCCCTAGTAGCGGGACCCGCCAATACGCAGTATTTT.

The sample holds a few counts of this clone. The junction departs from germline at one end; a sequencing error may be responsible. The chain is built from TRBV29-1 and TRBJ2-7, with 8 bases aligning to TRBD2. The germline CDR1 and CDR2 sequences are SQVTM and ANQGSEA. The CDR3 is 12 amino acids. Here the CDR3 reads CSVGPRGGPNSF. The CDR3 DNA reads TGCAGCGTCGGCCCTCGGGGGGGCCCTAACAGCTTC.

This clone was seen only once. The V gene is TRBV30, the J gene TRBJ1-2; the D is unclear. Looked up from germline, CDR1 is GTSNPN and CDR2 is SVGIG (reference sequence). Trimming took 0 bases from V and 8 from J, leaving 13 bases between them. The CDR3 extends over 13 amino acids. The CDR3 DNA sequence: TGTGCCTGGAGTGTAGCCCAAGACCGGGGCTACACCTTC. Residues: CAWSVAQDRGYTF.

To note about this clone: Within the sample, other DNA sequences also encode this same CDR3. This chain links TRBV19 with TRBJ1-6; tentatively, D is TRBD1 (5 bases). V lost 3 bases and J lost 1, with 7 bases in between. Per germline, CDR1 LNHDA and CDR2 SQIVND (reference sequence). This CDR3 contains 15 residues. CDR3 nucleotides: TGTGCCAGTAGTATTGGGGGGTCCTATAATTCACCCCTCCACTTT. It is translated as CASSIGGSYNSPLHF. The complete variable domain, with remaining parts taken from reference TRBV19 and TRBJ1-6, reads DGGITQSPKYLFRKEGQNVTLSCEQNLNHDAMYWYRQDPGQGLRLIYYSQIVNDFQKGDIAEGYSVSREKKESFPLTVTSAQKNPTAFYLCASSIGGSYNSPLHFGNGTRLTVT.

This clone was detected once. The chain uses TRBV7-8 and TRBJ1-2; 10 bases agree with TRBD1. J gave up 5 bases and V 0 bases, and 15 bases lay outside the gene matches. Germline V gene sequence: CDR1 SGHVS, CDR2 FQNEAQ. The CDR3 is 19 amino acids. This CDR3 is CASSLAKRQGANPTYGYTF. DNA of the CDR3: TGTGCCAGCAGCTTAGCGAAGAGACAGGGGGCCAATCCCACATATGGCTACACCTTC.

The gene calls are TRBV7-8 and TRBJ2-7, with unresolved D. V dropped 5 bases and J dropped 7 bases, with 15 bases sitting between them. This CDR3 has 13 amino acids. Germline CDR1 reads SGHVS; CDR2 reads FQNEAQ. In nucleotides, the CDR3 is TGTGCCAGCAGCCGAGACTGGGTGGGTGAGCAGTACTTC. Translating it yields CASSRDWVGEQYF.

The chain employs TRBV3-1 (or the pseudogene TRBV3-2) and TRBJ2-7; D remains ambiguous. Trimming removed 2 bases at V and 6 bases at J, with 8 bases between. Germline V gene sequence: CDR1 LGHDT, CDR2 YNNKEL (reference sequence). There are 12 residues in the CDR3. The DNA for the CDR3 is TGTGCCAGCAGCCAAAACGGACCCGAGCAGTACTTC. Its translation is CASSQNGPEQYF.

This clone has just one count. The rearrangement uses TRBV5-1 and TRBJ2-1; no reliable D call. Between the trimmed V and J ends, which lost 6 bases and 0 bases, there was a span of 10 bases. The CDR3 sequence is 14 residues long. CDR1 and CDR2 from the germline V gene are SGHRS and YFSETQ. Written as DNA, the CDR3 is TGCGCCAGCAATAAGGGTCTCTCCTACAATGAGCAGTTCTTC. Translation: CASNKGLSYNEQFF. The variable domain in full, completed from reference TRBV5-1 and TRBJ2-1, reads KAGVTQTPRYLIKTRGQQVTLSCSPISGHRSVSWYQQTPGQGLQFLFEYFSETQRNKGNFPGRFSGRQFSNSRSEMNVSTLELGDSALYLCASNKGLSYNEQFFGPGTRLTVL.

The rearrangement joins TRBV2 to TRBJ2-7; D assignment may be TRBD1 or TRBD2 (5 bases each). Per the germline V gene, CDR1 is SNHLY and CDR2 is FYNNEI. The CDR3 loop spans 12 amino acids. With 5 bases removed from V and 6 bases from J, the gap between germline ends came to 11 bases. The CDR3 sequence: CASSPEGFEQYF. In DNA, the CDR3 is TGTGCCAGCAGTCCTGAGGGGTTCGAGCAGTACTTC.

This clone appeared once. The chain has TRBV6-6 and TRBJ2-7; 8 bases are a match to TRBD1. This CDR3 is 16 amino acids long. Germline V gene data show CDR1 as MNHNY and CDR2 as SVGAGI (reference sequence). V gave up 6 bases and J gave up 6 bases; unmatched junction bases: 16. The CDR3 DNA sequence: TGTGCCAGCAGCCTACTGGGGCAGGGGGCCGCGGGCGAGCAGTACTTC. This codes for CASSLLGQGAAGEQYF.

The rearrangement links TRBV19 to TRBJ1-1; possible D gene TRBD1, 5 bases. V lost 10 bases, J lost 0 bases, and 12 bases lay in between. The V gene's germline CDR1 is LNHDA and CDR2 SQIVND (reference sequence). The CDR3 runs to 13 residues. CDR3 sequence (DNA): TGTGCCACCGGCCCGGGGGTGAACACTGAAGCTTTCTTT. Translation gives CATGPGVNTEAFF.

The chain links TRBV9 to TRBJ2-5, with 12 bases identical to TRBD1. Trimming cost V 0 bases and J 4 bases; bases outside gene matches: 1. The CDR3 length is 15 residues. Germline V gives CDR1 SGDLS, CDR2 YYNGEE. The CDR3 region has the DNA TGTGCCAGCAGCGTAGGGGGACAGGGGGCAGAGACCCAGTACTTC. Translated, it gives CASSVGGQGAETQYF.

This sequence joins TRBV5-4 and TRBJ2-2; D perhaps matches TRBD2 (6 bases). In germline, CDR1 is SGHNT, CDR2 YYREEE (reference sequence). The CDR3 covers 16 residues. V dropped 4 bases and J dropped 1 base, with 14 bases sitting between them. The CDR3 nucleotides are TGTGCCAGCAGCGAAGGAACGCGGGGGAACACCGGGGAGCTGTTTTTT. Protein product: CASSEGTRGNTGELFF.

The rearrangement uses TRBV2 and TRBJ2-7; 8 nucleotides agree with TRBD2. CDR3 length: 14 residues. V shed 7 bases, J shed 1 base, and the junction held 6 bases outside the gene matches. The germline CDR1 and CDR2 sequences are SNHLY and FYNNEI. In DNA, the CDR3 is TGTGCCAGCAAAGGAAGCGGGGGATCCTACGAGCAGTACTTC. It translates to CASKGSGGSYEQYF.

The chain joins TRBV12-3 or TRBV12-4 to TRBJ1-1; no firm D call. This CDR3 comprises 13 residues. The ends were cut back, 11 bases at V and 4 bases at J, with 17 bases in the middle. The CDR3: CAGSRGESTEAFF. As DNA, the CDR3 is TGTGCCGGAAGCCGTGGGGAGAGCACTGAAGCTTTCTTT.

J is TRBJ1-2 and V is TRBV7-8, with D possibly being TRBD1 (6 bases). Per germline, CDR1 SGHVS and CDR2 FQNEAQ. The CDR3 is made up of 17 amino acids. V was shortened by 1 base and J by 2 bases, with 17 bases between the two germline ends. The CDR3 sequence is CASSLEVSGAGNYGYTF. The CDR3 coding sequence is TGTGCCAGCAGCTTAGAAGTGTCGGGGGCTGGGAACTATGGCTACACCTTC.

This clone is a singleton in its sample. The CDR3 sequence is CASSYSLKGAGQPQHF. For the CDR3, the DNA is TGTGCCAGCAGTTACTCTTTGAAGGGGGCAGGTCAGCCCCAGCATTTT. V is TRBV6-2 or TRBV6-3 and J is TRBJ1-5; 7 bases map to TRBD1. This CDR3 is 16 amino acids long. CDR1 is MNHEY and CDR2 is SVGEGT in the germline V gene. Trimming took 0 bases from V and 6 from J; bases not matched to a gene: 8.

This chain connects TRBV6-5 to TRBJ1-2; TRBD1 aligns across 9 bases. V lost 4 bases to trimming and J lost 2 bases; unmatched junction nucleotides: 8. There are 16 residues in the CDR3. CDR1 is MNHEY and CDR2 is SVGAGI in the germline V gene. The DNA of the CDR3 is TGTGCCAGCAGTTGGGGGACAGGGAATTCGAACTATGGCTACACCTTC. Its protein is CASSWGTGNSNYGYTF.

V and J are TRBV7-9 and TRBJ1-4; D is perhaps TRBD1 (5 bases). The CDR3 runs to 14 residues. V was clipped by 5 bases and J by 5 bases, with 12 bases between them. Germline V gives CDR1 SEHNR, CDR2 FQNEAQ (reference sequence). CDR3 in amino acids: CASSRGKANEKLFF. DNA for the CDR3: TGTGCCAGCAGCCGGGGGAAGGCCAATGAAAAACTGTTTTTT.

This clone occurred once. This chain links TRBV30 with TRBJ1-5; TRBD1 matches at 7 bases. Losses at the gene ends were 0 bases for V and 2 bases for J; bases not matched to a gene: 4. CDR3 length: 15 amino acids. Germline V gene lookup returns CDR1 GTSNPN and CDR2 SVGIG (reference sequence). DNA of the CDR3: TGTGCCTGGAGTGTACCGGGGACAGGCAATCAGCCCCAGCATTTT. Protein product: CAWSVPGTGNQPQHF. The entire variable domain, with the rest obtained from reference TRBV30 and TRBJ1-5, is as follows: SQTIHQWPATLVQPVGSPLSLECTVEGTSNPNLYWYRQAAGRGLQLLFYSVGIGQISSEVPQNLSASRPQDRQFILSSKKLLLSDSGFYLCAWSVPGTGNQPQHFGDGTRLSIL.

CDR3 DNA sequence: TGTGCCAGCAGACCACAGGGGAACACCGGGGAGCTGTTTTTT. Amino acids: CASRPQGNTGELFF. The chain recombines TRBV7-3 with TRBJ2-2, with a weak D call TRBD1 (6 bases). Germline loops: CDR1 SGHTA, CDR2 FQGTGA. The CDR3 totals 14 residues. V lost 6 bases and J lost 1, with 9 bases in between. Variable domain in full (rest from reference TRBV7-3 and TRBJ2-2): GAGVSQTPSNKVTEKGKYVELRCDPISGHTALYWYRQSLGQGPEFLIYFQGTGAADDSGLPNDRFFAVRPEGSVSTLKIQRTERGDSAVYLCASRPQGNTGELFFGEGSRLTVL.